This T cell receptor beta chain was found in a study of cytomegalovirus exposure and HLA in healthy donors. Whole-study findings and limits: Available immune exposure information was restricted to CMV serostatus only. Most TCR sequences were uncommon, yet certain public TCRs appeared in many donors. TCR beta chains numbering about 160 were designated cytomegalovirus-associated.

Comments on this clone: Its antigen is still unknown.

The CDR3 contains 14 residues. Germline-derived CDR1 and CDR2 are LNHDA and SQIVND (reference sequence). The J segment lost 6 bases and the V segment lost 3 bases, leaving 7 bases of the junction unmatched. The primer mix had 60 Vbeta and 13 Jbeta primers. This table comes from immunoSEQ multiplex PCR, and its TCRdb copy is limited to in-frame clones, with some not included. The sample holds just over 150,000 clones, 65% to 85% seen once. This chain joins TRBV19 and TRBJ2-7; 8 nucleotides line up with TRBD1. This TCR was recovered from a male donor in good health and CMV-seropositive. Sequenced input: PBMCs. CDR3 region: CASSIKQGDGEQYF. In nucleotides, the CDR3 is TGTGCCAGTAGTATCAAACAGGGGGACGGCGAGCAGTACTTC.